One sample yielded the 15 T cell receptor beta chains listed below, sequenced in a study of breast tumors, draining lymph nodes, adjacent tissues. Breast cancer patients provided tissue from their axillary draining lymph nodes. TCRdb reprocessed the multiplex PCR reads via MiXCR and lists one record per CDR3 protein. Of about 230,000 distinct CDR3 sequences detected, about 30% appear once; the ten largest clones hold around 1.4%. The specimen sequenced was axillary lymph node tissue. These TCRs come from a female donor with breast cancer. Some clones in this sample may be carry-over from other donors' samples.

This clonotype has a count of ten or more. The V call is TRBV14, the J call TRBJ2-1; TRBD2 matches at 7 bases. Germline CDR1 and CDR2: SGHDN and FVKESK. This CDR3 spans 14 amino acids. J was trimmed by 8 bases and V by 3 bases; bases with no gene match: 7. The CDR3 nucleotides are TGTGCCAGCAGCCAGGAAGCGGGACTCGATGAGCAGTTCTTC. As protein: CASSQEAGLDEQFF. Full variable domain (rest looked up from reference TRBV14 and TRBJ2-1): EAGVTQFPSHSVIEKGQTVTLRCDPISGHDNLYWYRRVMGKEIKFLLHFVKESKQDESGMPNNRFLAERTGGTYSTLKVQPAELEDSGVYFCASSQEAGLDEQFFGPGTRLTVL.

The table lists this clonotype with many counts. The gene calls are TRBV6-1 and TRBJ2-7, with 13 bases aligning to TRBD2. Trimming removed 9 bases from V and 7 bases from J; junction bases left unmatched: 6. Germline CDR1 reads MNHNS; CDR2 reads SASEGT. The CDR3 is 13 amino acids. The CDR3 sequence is CASKGTSGIEQYF. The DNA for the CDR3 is TGTGCCAGTAAAGGGACTAGCGGGATTGAGCAGTACTTC.

As DNA, the CDR3 is TGTGCCAGCAGCCACGGGGGGCCTTGGGAGCAGTACTTC. Its protein product is CASSHGGPWEQYF. The chain has TRBV27 and TRBJ2-7, with D possibly being TRBD2 (7 bases). Trimming left V 6 bases short and J 7 bases short, with 16 bases between. The CDR3 loop spans 13 amino acids. Germline V lookup: CDR1 MNHEY, CDR2 SMNVEV (reference sequence).

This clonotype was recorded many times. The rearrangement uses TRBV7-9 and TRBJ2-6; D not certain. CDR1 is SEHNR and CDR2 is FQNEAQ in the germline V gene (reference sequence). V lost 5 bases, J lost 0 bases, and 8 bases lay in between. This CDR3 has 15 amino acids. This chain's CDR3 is CASSPGDSGANVLTF. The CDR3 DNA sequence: TGTGCCAGCAGCCCAGGCGACTCTGGGGCCAACGTCCTGACTTTC.

CDR3 in DNA: TGTGCCACCAGTGGGGCAGGGTTCTATGGCTACACCTTC. Encoded protein: CATSGAGFYGYTF. The chain employs TRBV24-1 and TRBJ1-2; tentative D call: TRBD1 (5 bases). Trimming cost V 5 bases and J 4 bases, with 10 bases left between them. The CDR3 consists of 13 residues. Germline CDR1 is KGHDR and CDR2 is SFDVKD.

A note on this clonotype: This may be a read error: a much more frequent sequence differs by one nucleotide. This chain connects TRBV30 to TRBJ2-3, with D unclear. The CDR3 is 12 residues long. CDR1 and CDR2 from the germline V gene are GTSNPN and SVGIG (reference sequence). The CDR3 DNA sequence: TGTGCCTCCCTGAAAGGCACAGATACGCAGTGTTTT. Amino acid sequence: CASLKGTDTQCF. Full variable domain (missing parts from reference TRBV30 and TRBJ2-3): SQTIHQWPATLVQPVGSPLSLECTVEGTSNPNLYWYRQAAGRGLQLLFYSVGIGQISSEVPQNLSASRPQDRQFILSSKKLLLSDSGFYLCASLKGTDTQCFGPGTRLTVL.

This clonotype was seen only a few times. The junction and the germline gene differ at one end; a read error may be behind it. CDR3 sequence: CASSHSPLAGVTDNEQFF. As DNA, the CDR3 is TGTGCCAGCAGTCACTCTCCCCTAGCGGGAGTTACCGACAATGAGCAGTTCTTC. The chain links TRBV6-6 to TRBJ2-1; 10 positions match TRBD2. This CDR3 is built from 18 residues. Germline lookup yields CDR1 MNHNY and CDR2 SVGAGI (reference sequence).

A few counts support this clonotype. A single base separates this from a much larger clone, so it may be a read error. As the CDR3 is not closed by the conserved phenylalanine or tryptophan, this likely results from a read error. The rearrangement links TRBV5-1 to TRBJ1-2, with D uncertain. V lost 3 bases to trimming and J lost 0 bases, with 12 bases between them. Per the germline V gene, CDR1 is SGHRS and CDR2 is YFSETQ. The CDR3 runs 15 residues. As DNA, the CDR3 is TGCGCCAGCAGCTCTCGGACGGAAGCTAACTATGGCTACACCCTC. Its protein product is CASSSRTEANYGYTL.

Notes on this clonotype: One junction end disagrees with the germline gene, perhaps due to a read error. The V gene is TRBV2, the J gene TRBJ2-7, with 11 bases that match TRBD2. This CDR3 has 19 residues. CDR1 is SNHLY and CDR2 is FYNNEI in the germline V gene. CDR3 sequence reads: CASSELVLAGGKISCEQYF. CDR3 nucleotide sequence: TGTGCCAGCAGTGAACTGGTGCTAGCGGGAGGAAAGATCTCCTGCGAGCAGTACTTC.

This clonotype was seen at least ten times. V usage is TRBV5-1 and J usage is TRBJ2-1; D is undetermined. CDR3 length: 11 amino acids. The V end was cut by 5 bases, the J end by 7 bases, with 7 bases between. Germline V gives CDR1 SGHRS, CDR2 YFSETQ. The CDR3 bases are TGCGCCAGCAGTTCCGGGAATGAGCAGTTCTTC. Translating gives CASSSGNEQFF.

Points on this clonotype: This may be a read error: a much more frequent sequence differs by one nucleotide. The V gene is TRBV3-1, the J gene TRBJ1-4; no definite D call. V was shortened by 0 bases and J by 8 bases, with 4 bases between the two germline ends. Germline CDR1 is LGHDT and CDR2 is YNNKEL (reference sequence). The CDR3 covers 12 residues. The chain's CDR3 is CASSQDQEKLFF. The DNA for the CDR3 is TGTGCCAGCAGCCAAGACCAGGAAAAACTGTTTTTT.

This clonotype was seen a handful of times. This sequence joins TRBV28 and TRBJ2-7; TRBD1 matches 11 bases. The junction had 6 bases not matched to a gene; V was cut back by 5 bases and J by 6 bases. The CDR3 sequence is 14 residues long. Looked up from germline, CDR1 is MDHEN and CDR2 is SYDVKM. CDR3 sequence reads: CASSPPGQGVEQYF. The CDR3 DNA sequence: TGTGCCAGCAGTCCCCCGGGACAGGGGGTCGAGCAGTACTTC.

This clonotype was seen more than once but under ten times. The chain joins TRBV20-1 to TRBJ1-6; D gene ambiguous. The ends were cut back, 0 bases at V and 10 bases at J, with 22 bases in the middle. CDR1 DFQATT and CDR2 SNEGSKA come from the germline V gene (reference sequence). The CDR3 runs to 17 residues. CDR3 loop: CSARDLGGGQVPSPLHF. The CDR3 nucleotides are TGCAGTGCTAGAGATCTAGGAGGTGGGCAGGTCCCCTCACCCCTCCACTTT.

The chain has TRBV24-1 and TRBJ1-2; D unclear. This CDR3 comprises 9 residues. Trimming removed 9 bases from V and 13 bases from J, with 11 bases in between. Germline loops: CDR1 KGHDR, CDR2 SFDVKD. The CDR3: CATLMSCTF. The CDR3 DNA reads TGTGCCACCCTTATGAGCTGCACCTTC.

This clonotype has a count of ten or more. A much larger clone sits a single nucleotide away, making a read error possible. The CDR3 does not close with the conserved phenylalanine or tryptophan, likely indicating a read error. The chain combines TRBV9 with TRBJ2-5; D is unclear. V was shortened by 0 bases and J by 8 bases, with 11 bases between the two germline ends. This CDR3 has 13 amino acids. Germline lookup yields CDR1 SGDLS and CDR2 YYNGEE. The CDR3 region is CASSVGSRETQYS. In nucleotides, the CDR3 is TGTGCCAGCAGCGTAGGATCAAGAGAAACCCAGTACTCC.